Listed here are 2 T cell receptor beta chains from one sample, sequenced in a study of blood T cell repertoires in COVID-19. Using immunoSEQ multiplex PCR, the repertoire was profiled, and TCRdb retains in-frame clones only, with some absent. Among some 170,000 clones listed, around 80% were seen once. Sequenced sample: peripheral blood. Every receptor here comes from a woman older than 75 with active or convalescent COVID-19.

The chain employs TRBV14 and TRBJ1-1, with TRBD1 identical over 7 bases. Per germline, CDR1 SGHDN and CDR2 FVKESK. The junction had 11 bases not matched to a gene; V was cut back by 3 bases and J by 7 bases. The CDR3 runs 15 residues. CDR3 DNA: TGTGCCAGCAGCCAGCTGACAGGGTATTTTAGTGAAGCTTTCTTT. Its protein is CASSQLTGYFSEAFF.

By sample share, this clone is large. The chain combines TRBV19 with TRBJ2-5; the D is unclear. The germline V gene encodes CDR1 LNHDA and CDR2 SQIVND (reference sequence). V was clipped by 5 bases and J by 5 bases, with 21 bases between them. The CDR3 consists of 16 residues. Here the CDR3 reads CASSPVPSGVGETQYF. The CDR3 DNA follows: TGTGCCAGTAGTCCCGTTCCGTCCGGCGTCGGGGAGACCCAGTACTTC.